The clone carrying this TCR beta chain was observed a few times. The antigen is undetermined. CDR3 size: 16 residues. The germline gives CDR1 LGHNA, CDR2 YSLEER. V shed 0 bases and J 4 bases; nucleotides not matched to a gene: 7. This sample stems from a study of identical twins. Study-wide results and limits: Cross-sectional statistics, not tracking of the same donors, supported the conclusions. Excess sharing between twins was weaker in beta out-of-frame sequences. In monozygotic twins, models underestimated the sharing of out-of-frame TCR alpha. Insertion counts were lower in abundant cord blood beta clonotypes, a trend that memory repertoires did not show.

Each CDR3 protein is one row after TCRdb ran MiXCR on the 5' RACE reads. The repertoire has about 570,000 distinct CDR3 sequences, approximately 9.6% of them found once; the top ten carry under 3%. These data were also filed under a second study, of yellow fever vaccine responses in identical twins.

The sample was PBMCs. The chain couples TRBV4-3 to TRBJ2-7, with 9 bases matching TRBD1. This receptor was obtained from a woman aged 18-30 years in good health. Here the CDR3 reads CASSQDYRGLTYEQYF. The CDR3 DNA follows: TGCGCCAGCAGCCAAGATTACAGGGGGCTAACTTACGAGCAGTACTTC.